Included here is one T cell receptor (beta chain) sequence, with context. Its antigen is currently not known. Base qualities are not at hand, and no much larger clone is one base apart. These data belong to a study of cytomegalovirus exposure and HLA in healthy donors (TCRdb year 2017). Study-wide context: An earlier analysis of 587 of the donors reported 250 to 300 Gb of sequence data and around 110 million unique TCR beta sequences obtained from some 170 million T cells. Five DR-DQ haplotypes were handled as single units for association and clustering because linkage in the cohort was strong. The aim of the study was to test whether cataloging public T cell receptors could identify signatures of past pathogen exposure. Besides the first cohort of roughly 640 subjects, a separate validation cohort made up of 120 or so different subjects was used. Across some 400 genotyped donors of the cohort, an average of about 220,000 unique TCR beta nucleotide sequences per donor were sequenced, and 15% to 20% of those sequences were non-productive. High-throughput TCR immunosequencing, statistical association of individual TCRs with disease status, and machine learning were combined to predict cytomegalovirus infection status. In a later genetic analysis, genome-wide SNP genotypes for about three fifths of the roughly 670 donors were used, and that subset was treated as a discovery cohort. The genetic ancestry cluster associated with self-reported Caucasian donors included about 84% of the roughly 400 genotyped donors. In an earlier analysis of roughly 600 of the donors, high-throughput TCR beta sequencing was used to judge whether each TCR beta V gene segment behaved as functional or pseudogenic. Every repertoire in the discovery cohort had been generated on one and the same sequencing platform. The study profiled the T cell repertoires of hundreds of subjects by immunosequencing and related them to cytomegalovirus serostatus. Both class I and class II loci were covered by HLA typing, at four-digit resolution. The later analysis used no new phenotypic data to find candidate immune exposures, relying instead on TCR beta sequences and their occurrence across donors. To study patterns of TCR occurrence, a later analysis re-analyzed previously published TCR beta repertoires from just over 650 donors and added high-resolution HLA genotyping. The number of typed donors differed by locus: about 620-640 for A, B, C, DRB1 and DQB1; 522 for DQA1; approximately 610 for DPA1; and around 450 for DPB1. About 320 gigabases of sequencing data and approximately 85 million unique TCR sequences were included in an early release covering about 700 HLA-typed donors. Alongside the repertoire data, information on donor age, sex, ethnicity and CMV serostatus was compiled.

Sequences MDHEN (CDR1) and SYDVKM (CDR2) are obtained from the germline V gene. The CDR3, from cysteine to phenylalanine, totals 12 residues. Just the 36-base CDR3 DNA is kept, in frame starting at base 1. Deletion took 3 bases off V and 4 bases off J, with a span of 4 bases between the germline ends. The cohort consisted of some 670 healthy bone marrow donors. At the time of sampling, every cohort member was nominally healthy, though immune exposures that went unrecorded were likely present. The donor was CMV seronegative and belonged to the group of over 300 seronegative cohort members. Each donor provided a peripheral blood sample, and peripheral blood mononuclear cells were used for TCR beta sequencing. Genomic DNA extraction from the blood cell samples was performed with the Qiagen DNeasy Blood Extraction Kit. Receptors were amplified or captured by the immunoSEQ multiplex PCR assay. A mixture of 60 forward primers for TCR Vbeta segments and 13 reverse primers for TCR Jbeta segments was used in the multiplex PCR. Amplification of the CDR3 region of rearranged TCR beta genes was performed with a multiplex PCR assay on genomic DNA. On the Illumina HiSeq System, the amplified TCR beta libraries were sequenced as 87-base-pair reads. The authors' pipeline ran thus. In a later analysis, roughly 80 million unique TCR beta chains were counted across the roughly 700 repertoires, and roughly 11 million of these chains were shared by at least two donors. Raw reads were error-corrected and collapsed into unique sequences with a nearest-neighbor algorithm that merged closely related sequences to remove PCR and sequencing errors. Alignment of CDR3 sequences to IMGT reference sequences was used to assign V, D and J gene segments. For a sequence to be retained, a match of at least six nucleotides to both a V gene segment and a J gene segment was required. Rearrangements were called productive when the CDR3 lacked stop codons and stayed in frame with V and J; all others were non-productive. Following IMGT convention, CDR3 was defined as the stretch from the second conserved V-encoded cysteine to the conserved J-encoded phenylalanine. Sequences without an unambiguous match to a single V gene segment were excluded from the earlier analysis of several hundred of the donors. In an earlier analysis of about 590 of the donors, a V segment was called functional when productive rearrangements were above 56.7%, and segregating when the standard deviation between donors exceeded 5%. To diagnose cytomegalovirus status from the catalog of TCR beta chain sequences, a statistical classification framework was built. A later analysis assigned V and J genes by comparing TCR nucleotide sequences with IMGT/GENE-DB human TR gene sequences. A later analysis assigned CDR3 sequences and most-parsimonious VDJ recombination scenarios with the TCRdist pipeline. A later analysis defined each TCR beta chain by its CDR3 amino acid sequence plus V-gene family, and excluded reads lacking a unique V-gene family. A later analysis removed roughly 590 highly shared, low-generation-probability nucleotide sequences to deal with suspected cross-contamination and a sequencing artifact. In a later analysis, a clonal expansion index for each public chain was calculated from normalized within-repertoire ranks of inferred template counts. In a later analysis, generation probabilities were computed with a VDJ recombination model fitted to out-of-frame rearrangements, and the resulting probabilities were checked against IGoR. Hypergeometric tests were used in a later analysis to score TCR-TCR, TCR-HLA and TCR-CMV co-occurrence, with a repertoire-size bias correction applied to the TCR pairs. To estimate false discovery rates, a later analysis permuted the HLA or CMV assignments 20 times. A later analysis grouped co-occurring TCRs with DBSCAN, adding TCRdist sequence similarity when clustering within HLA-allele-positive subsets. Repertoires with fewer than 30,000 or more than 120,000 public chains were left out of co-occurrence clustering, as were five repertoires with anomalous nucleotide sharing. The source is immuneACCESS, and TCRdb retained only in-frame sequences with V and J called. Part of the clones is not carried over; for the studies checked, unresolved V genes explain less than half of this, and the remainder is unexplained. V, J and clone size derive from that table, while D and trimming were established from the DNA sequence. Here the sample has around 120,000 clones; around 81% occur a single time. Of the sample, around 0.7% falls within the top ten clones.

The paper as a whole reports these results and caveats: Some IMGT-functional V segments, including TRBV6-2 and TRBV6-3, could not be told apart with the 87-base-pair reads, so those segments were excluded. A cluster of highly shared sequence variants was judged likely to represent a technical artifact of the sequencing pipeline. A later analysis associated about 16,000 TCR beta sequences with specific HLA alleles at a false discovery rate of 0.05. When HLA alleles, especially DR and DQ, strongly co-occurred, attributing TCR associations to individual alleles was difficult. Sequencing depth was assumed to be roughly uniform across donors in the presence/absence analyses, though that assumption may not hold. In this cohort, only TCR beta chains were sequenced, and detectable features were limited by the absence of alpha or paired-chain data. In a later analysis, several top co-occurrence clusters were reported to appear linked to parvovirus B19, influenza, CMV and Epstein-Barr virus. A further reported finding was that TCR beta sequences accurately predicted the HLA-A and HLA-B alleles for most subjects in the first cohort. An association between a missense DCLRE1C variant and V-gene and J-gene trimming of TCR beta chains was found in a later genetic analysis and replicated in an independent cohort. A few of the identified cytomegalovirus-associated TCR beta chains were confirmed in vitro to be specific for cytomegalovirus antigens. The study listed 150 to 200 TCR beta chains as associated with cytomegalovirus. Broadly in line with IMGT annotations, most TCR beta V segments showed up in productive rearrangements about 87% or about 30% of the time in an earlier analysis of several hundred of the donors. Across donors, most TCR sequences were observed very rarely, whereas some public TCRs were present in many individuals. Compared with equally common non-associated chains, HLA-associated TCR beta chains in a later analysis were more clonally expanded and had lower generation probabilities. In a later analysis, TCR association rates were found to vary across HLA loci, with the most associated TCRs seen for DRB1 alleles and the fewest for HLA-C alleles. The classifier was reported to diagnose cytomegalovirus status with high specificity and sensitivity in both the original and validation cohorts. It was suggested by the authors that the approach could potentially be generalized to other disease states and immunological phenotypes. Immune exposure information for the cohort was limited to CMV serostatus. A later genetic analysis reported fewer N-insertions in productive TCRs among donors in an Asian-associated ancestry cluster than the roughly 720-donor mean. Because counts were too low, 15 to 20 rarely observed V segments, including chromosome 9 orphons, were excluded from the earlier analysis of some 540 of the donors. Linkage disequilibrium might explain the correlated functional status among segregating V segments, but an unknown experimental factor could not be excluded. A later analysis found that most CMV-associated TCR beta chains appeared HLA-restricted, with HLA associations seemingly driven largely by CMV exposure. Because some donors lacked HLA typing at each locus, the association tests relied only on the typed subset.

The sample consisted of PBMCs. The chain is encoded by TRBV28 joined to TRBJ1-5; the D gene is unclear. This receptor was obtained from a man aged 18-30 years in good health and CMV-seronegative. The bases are TGTGCCAGCAGTTTTCTGAATCAGCCCCAGCATTTT. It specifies CASSFLNQPQHF.